This T cell receptor beta chain derives from a study of blood T cell repertoires in COVID-19. Whole-study context: Material from acute and convalescent COVID-19 was sourced from the United States, Italy and Spain. The cDNA or gDNA used as material had been derived from T cells, B-cell-depleted T cells, or PBMCs.

The CDR3 consists of 15 residues. CDR1 is GTSNPN, CDR2 SVGIG, per germline (reference sequence). The ends were cut back, 2 bases at V and 3 bases at J, with 13 bases in the middle. Authors' methods: Researchers report that nucleated cell counts were estimated from reference gene primer amplification. Method: immunoSEQ multiplex PCR; TCRdb's copy keeps in-frame clones and lacks some. For V, J and clone size, that table is used; D and trimming come from the DNA. Counted here are about 75,000 clones, more than 65% occurring once; the ten biggest clones make up roughly 5.9%. The source is a woman older than 75 with active or convalescent COVID-19. What was sequenced was peripheral blood. The chain carries TRBV30 and TRBJ2-2, with a tentative D call TRBD1 (6 bases). The DNA for the CDR3 is TGTGCCTGGAGTAACCATGGACAGCACACCGGGGAGCTGTTTTTT. It encodes CAWSNHGQHTGELFF.